The 25 T cell receptor beta chains presented below share a single source sample, sequenced in a study of T cell changes during pregnancy in multiple sclerosis. Sequenced by immunoSEQ multiplex PCR; TCRdb stores in-frame clones only, minus some. The sample holds tens of thousands of clones, approximately 92% seen once. This material consisted of CD4+ T cells from peripheral blood mononuclear cells, taken after pregnancy. The receptors shown here come from a female donor in good health, enrolled as a control in a pregnancy study.

The chain links TRBV6-1 to TRBJ1-6, with D possibly matching TRBD1 (5 bases). Germline V gives CDR1 MNHNS, CDR2 SASEGT. Between the trimmed V and J ends, which lost 6 bases and 8 bases, there was a span of 14 bases. The CDR3 has 14 residues. CDR3 loop: CASSLIQGDSPLHF. Here the CDR3 DNA reads TGTGCCAGCAGCCTGATCCAAGGGGATTCACCCCTCCACTTT.

The V call is TRBV9, the J call TRBJ2-3, with 8 bases that match TRBD1. The CDR3 sequence is 16 residues long. Germline V gene data show CDR1 as SGDLS and CDR2 as YYNGEE. Trimming at V came to 1 base and at J to 2 bases, leaving 6 bases not matched to a gene. The CDR3 nucleotides are TGTGCCAGCAGCGTAAGGACAGGGACCCTCACAGATACGCAGTATTTT. Its translation is CASSVRTGTLTDTQYF.

V usage is TRBV30 and J usage is TRBJ1-1, with unresolved D. The CDR3 consists of 19 residues. CDR1 GTSNPN and CDR2 SVGIG come from the germline V gene (reference sequence). The V end lost 0 bases, the J end lost 1 base, and 24 bases lay between the germline ends. In nucleotides, the CDR3 is TGTGCCTGGAGTGTACTGGGTGGTATATCAGCCAGGCAGAACACTGAAGCTTTCTTT. It translates to CAWSVLGGISARQNTEAFF. The whole variable domain, filled in from reference TRBV30 and TRBJ1-1, reads SQTIHQWPATLVQPVGSPLSLECTVEGTSNPNLYWYRQAAGRGLQLLFYSVGIGQISSEVPQNLSASRPQDRQFILSSKKLLLSDSGFYLCAWSVLGGISARQNTEAFFGQGTRLTVV.

The chain has TRBV20-1 and TRBJ1-2; D unresolved. From germline, CDR1 is DFQATT and CDR2 SNEGSKA (reference sequence). V gave up 5 bases and J gave up 8 bases, with 9 bases separating them. The CDR3 totals 10 residues. Written as DNA, the CDR3 is TGCAGTGCTTGGGAGGAGGGCTACACCTTC. This codes for CSAWEEGYTF.

This chain uses TRBV6-6 with TRBJ1-1; the D is unclear. The V end lost 10 bases, the J end lost 1 base, and 13 bases lay between the germline ends. The CDR3 extends over 13 amino acids. Germline values: CDR1 MNHNY, CDR2 SVGAGI (reference sequence). The CDR3 loop reads CATADGENTEAFF. CDR3 nucleotides: TGTGCCACCGCTGACGGGGAGAACACTGAAGCTTTCTTT.

In its sample, this clone was seen once. V and J are TRBV7-8 and TRBJ1-1; D unclear. The CDR3 has 13 amino acids. V was trimmed by 3 bases and J by 2 bases, leaving 7 bases between them. The germline V gene has CDR1 SGHVS and CDR2 FQNEAQ. The DNA for the CDR3 is TGTGCCAGCAGCTTTCGCAGAAACACTGAAGCTTTCTTT. Translation: CASSFRRNTEAFF.

The chain employs TRBV7-9 and TRBJ1-3, with TRBD1 as a possible D gene (5 bases). This CDR3 is built from 15 residues. Germline assignment: CDR1 SEHNR and CDR2 FQNEAQ (reference sequence). Trimming stripped 6 bases from V and 2 bases from J, with 14 bases between. DNA of the CDR3: TGTGCCAGCAGTCCCGTCCGGGGGACTGGAAACACCATATATTTT. Translated, it gives CASSPVRGTGNTIYF.

In this sample, this clone turned up a few times. The chain carries TRBV28 and TRBJ2-7; TRBD1 matches 8 bases. This CDR3 comprises 14 residues. CDR1 and CDR2 from the germline V gene are MDHEN and SYDVKM. The J segment lost 3 bases and the V segment lost 7 bases, leaving 8 bases of the junction unmatched. The DNA of the CDR3 is TGTGCCAGCACCCGGACAGGGAGCCTCTACGAGCAGTACTTC. The encoded protein is CASTRTGSLYEQYF.

The rearrangement uses TRBV2 and TRBJ1-3; D gene ambiguous. The V gene's germline CDR1 is SNHLY and CDR2 FYNNEI. V was trimmed by 3 bases and J by 0 bases, leaving 6 bases between them. The CDR3 has 14 residues. CDR3 loop: CASSDASSGNTIYF. The CDR3 region has the DNA TGTGCCAGCAGTGACGCCAGCTCTGGAAACACCATATATTTT.

CDR3 region: CSVEDLMGQSLNTEAFF. The CDR3 DNA sequence: TGCAGCGTTGAAGATCTTATGGGACAGAGCTTGAACACTGAAGCTTTCTTT. The chain is built from TRBV29-1 and TRBJ1-1; TRBD1 agrees at 7 bases. This CDR3 is built from 17 residues. Trimming cost V 0 bases and J 0 bases; bases outside gene matches: 10. Germline V lookup: CDR1 SQVTM, CDR2 ANQGSEA.

This chain links TRBV5-1 with TRBJ2-1; TRBD1 matches 7 bases. CDR1 is SGHRS, CDR2 YFSETQ, per germline. V lost 0 bases and J lost 7; bases outside the gene matches: 7. CDR3 length: 15 residues. For the CDR3, the DNA is TGCGCCAGCAGCTTGGGACAGGGTAGAATGAATGAGCAGTTCTTC. Its protein is CASSLGQGRMNEQFF. The complete variable domain, with remaining parts taken from reference TRBV5-1 and TRBJ2-1, reads KAGVTQTPRYLIKTRGQQVTLSCSPISGHRSVSWYQQTPGQGLQFLFEYFSETQRNKGNFPGRFSGRQFSNSRSEMNVSTLELGDSALYLCASSLGQGRMNEQFFGPGTRLTVL.

This chain joins TRBV27 and TRBJ1-6; the D gene is possibly TRBD1 (6 bases). CDR1 and CDR2 from the germline V gene are MNHEY and SMNVEV (reference sequence). The CDR3 totals 14 residues. The V end was cut by 5 bases, the J end by 7 bases, with 12 bases between. Here the CDR3 reads CASSPQGANSPLHF. The CDR3 bases are TGTGCCAGCAGTCCACAGGGAGCCAATTCACCCCTCCACTTT.

The V call is TRBV5-8, the J call TRBJ1-2; 7 bases align to TRBD1. V gave up 3 bases and J gave up 8 bases; unmatched junction bases: 10. The CDR3 spans 14 residues. CDR1 is SGHTS and CDR2 is YDEGEE in the germline V gene. CDR3 amino acids: CASSSYRGILGYTF. The DNA for the CDR3 is TGTGCCAGCAGCTCATACAGGGGAATCCTCGGCTACACCTTC.

Here the CDR3 reads CASRYNVGSEQYF. The CDR3 DNA reads as TGTGCCAGCCGATACAATGTCGGGAGCGAGCAGTACTTC. The V gene is TRBV27, the J gene TRBJ2-7; perhaps TRBD2 as D (6 bases). CDR3 length: 13 residues. Trimming pared 8 bases from V and 6 bases from J, leaving 17 bases between. Looked up from germline, CDR1 is MNHEY and CDR2 is SMNVEV (reference sequence).

The V call is TRBV30, the J call TRBJ2-3; possibly TRBD2 for D (6 bases). Germline V gives CDR1 GTSNPN, CDR2 SVGIG (reference sequence). The CDR3 runs to 14 residues. The V end lost 0 bases, the J end lost 1 base, and 8 bases lay between the germline ends. This chain's CDR3 is CAWSVSGGTDTQYF. CDR3 bases: TGTGCCTGGAGTGTATCGGGGGGCACAGATACGCAGTATTTT.

This sequence joins TRBV5-4 and TRBJ1-2; perhaps TRBD1 as D (6 bases). There are 14 residues in the CDR3. Germline lookup yields CDR1 SGHNT and CDR2 YYREEE (reference sequence). Trimming stripped 3 bases from V and 2 bases from J, with 11 bases between. CDR3 DNA sequence: TGTGCCAGCAGCTCCCAGGACAGAAACTATGGCTACACCTTC. This codes for CASSSQDRNYGYTF.

The chain employs TRBV28 and TRBJ1-2, with 7 positions matching TRBD1. V lost 6 bases to trimming and J lost 7 bases; unmatched junction nucleotides: 8. CDR3 length equals 13 residues. The germline gives CDR1 MDHEN, CDR2 SYDVKM. The CDR3 loop is CASRTGVGGGYTF. The CDR3, as DNA: TGTGCCAGCAGAACAGGGGTAGGGGGTGGCTACACCTTC.

The V and J genes are TRBV27 and TRBJ2-1; TRBD1 is a possible D gene (7 bases). Trimming removed 10 bases from V and 0 bases from J, with 13 bases in between. Germline V gene sequence: CDR1 MNHEY, CDR2 SMNVEV (reference sequence). This CDR3 contains 14 residues. CDR3 loop: CATRGAGSYNEQFF. DNA for the CDR3: TGTGCCACCAGGGGGGCCGGCTCCTACAATGAGCAGTTCTTC.

The gene calls are TRBV7-2 and TRBJ2-2; no clear D. This CDR3 contains 17 residues. The V end lost 10 bases, the J end lost 1 base, and 22 bases lay between the germline ends. Per the germline V gene, CDR1 is SGHTA and CDR2 is FQGNSA. As DNA, the CDR3 is TGTGCCACCAAGCTTATATCCGACTCCCAGAACACCGGGGAGCTGTTTTTT. It is translated as CATKLISDSQNTGELFF.

The chain joins TRBV19 to TRBJ2-6; D not certain. The CDR3 is 15 amino acids. V was trimmed by 5 bases and J by 0 bases, leaving 8 bases between them. Per the germline V gene, CDR1 is LNHDA and CDR2 is SQIVND (reference sequence). This chain's CDR3 is CASSPTDSGANVLTF. Written as DNA, the CDR3 is TGTGCCAGTAGTCCCACAGACTCTGGGGCCAACGTCCTGACTTTC.

Note on this clone: A read error may produce the germline difference seen at one junction end. The chain joins TRBV6-1 to TRBJ1-1, with D perhaps matching TRBD1 (5 bases). Germline CDR1 and CDR2: MNHNS and SASEGT. This CDR3 region has 12 residues. CDR3 sequence: CASSEGDSKAFF. CDR3 DNA sequence: TGTGCCAGCAGCGAAGGCGACAGCAAAGCTTTCTTT.

This rearrangement joins TRBV7-2 to TRBJ2-1; the D gene is possibly TRBD2 (5 bases). Per germline, CDR1 SGHTA and CDR2 FQGNSA. CDR3 length: 16 amino acids. Trimming shortened V by 1 base and J by 6 bases, and 16 bases separated the two germline ends. For the CDR3, the DNA is TGTGCCAGCAGCTTAGGACCCGGGGTGCAAGGCAATGAGCAGTTCTTC. Translating it yields CASSLGPGVQGNEQFF.

This clone was found once. The CDR3 nucleotides are TGTGCCAGCAGCTTAGGCGGGGCTACAGATACGCAGTATTTT. The encoded protein is CASSLGGATDTQYF. The chain carries TRBV11-3 and TRBJ2-3; the D gene is possibly TRBD2 (6 bases). Trimming cost V 1 base and J 3 bases, with 8 bases left between them. The CDR3 length is 14 residues. Germline assignment: CDR1 SGHNT and CDR2 YENEEA.

The rearrangement joins TRBV4-3 to TRBJ2-2; 8 bases align to TRBD2. V lost 1 base and J lost 3; bases outside the gene matches: 16. CDR1 is LGHNA and CDR2 is YSLEER in the germline V gene. CDR3 size: 20 residues. The DNA of the CDR3 is TGCGCCAGCAGCCAAGTATGGAGCAAAGTCGGGGGGGCATACACCGGGGAGCTGTTTTTT. Protein: CASSQVWSKVGGAYTGELFF.

The CDR3 sequence: CASSDRVNEKLFF. In DNA, the CDR3 is TGTGCCAGCAGTGACAGGGTAAACGAAAAACTGTTTTTT. V gene TRBV2 combines with J gene TRBJ1-4; tentative D call: TRBD1 (5 bases). CDR3 length: 13 amino acids. Germline-derived CDR1 and CDR2 are SNHLY and FYNNEI. Trimming shortened V by 3 bases and J by 8 bases, and 10 bases separated the two germline ends.